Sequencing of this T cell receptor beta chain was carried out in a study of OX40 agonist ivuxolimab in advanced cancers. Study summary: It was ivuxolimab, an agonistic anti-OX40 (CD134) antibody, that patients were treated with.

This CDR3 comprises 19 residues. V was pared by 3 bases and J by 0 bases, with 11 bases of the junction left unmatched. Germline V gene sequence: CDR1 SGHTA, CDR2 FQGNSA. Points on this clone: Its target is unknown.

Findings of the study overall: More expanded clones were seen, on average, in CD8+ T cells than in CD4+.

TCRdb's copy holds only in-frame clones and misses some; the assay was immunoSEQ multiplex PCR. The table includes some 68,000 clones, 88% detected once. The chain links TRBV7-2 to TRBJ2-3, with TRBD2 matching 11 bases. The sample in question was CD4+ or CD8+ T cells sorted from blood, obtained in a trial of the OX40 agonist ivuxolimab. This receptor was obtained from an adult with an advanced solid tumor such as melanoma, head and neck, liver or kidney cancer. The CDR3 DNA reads TGTGCCAGCAGCTTCTATTTAGCGGGAGGGGGGACTAGCACAGATACGCAGTATTTT. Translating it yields CASSFYLAGGGTSTDTQYF.